This is a list of T cell receptor beta chains from one sample in a study of cytomegalovirus exposure and HLA in healthy donors. Clones were sequenced by immunoSEQ multiplex PCR, and TCRdb holds only the in-frame ones, with some missing. In the table there are roughly 70,000 clones, 85% to 95% of which are singletons. What was sequenced was PBMCs. The receptors stem from a man in his late teens or twenties in good health and CMV-seropositive. Both conserved end residues are part of each CDR3. The D gene is left open where the match is weak.

V,D,J,CDR3,DNA
TRBV9,NA,TRBJ2-3,CASSVAGTSTDTQYF,TGTGCCAGCAGCGTAGCCGGGACAAGCACAGATACGCAGTATTTT
TRBV15,NA,TRBJ2-1,CATSRDRAGPHNEQFF,TGTGCCACCAGCAGAGATCGGGCGGGACCCCACAATGAGCAGTTCTTC
TRBV28,TRBD1,TRBJ1-1,CASRGTGRHTEAFF,TGTGCCAGCAGAGGGACAGGGCGGCACACTGAAGCTTTCTTT
TRBV7-9,NA,TRBJ2-3,CASSLDLGWGTDTQYF,TGTGCCAGCAGCTTGGATCTCGGGTGGGGCACAGATACGCAGTATTTT
TRBV6-1,NA,TRBJ1-2,CASSVGAKSYTF,TGTGCCAGCAGTGTTGGGGCTAAAAGCTACACCTTC
TRBV27,NA,TRBJ2-7,CASGDRQALGHEQYF,TGTGCCAGCGGGGATCGACAGGCACTGGGGCACGAGCAGTACTTC
TRBV5-1,TRBD1,TRBJ2-7,CASSYGQGGYEQYF,TGCGCCAGCAGCTACGGACAGGGAGGCTACGAGCAGTACTTC
TRBV7-8,NA,TRBJ2-7,CASSLATATYEQYF,TGTGCCAGCAGCTTAGCAACAGCAACCTACGAGCAGTACTTC
TRBV7-2,NA,TRBJ2-1,CASSIRGGSSYNEQFF,TGTGCCAGCAGCATCCGTGGAGGGAGTTCCTACAATGAGCAGTTCTTC
TRBV6-1,TRBD2,TRBJ2-1,CASRTSGRAPNEQFF,TGTGCCAGCAGGACGAGCGGGAGGGCTCCCAATGAGCAGTTCTTC
TRBV23-1,TRBD1,TRBJ2-4,CASSQEQGQGAIGAKNIQYF,TGCGCCAGCAGTCAAGAGCAGGGACAGGGGGCCATTGGGGCCAAAAACATTCAGTACTTC